This T cell receptor (beta chain) was recorded in a study of T cell clonality in common variable immunodeficiency. Study findings and constraints: Compared with controls, CVID subjects had fewer shared TCRbeta clones.

Libraries were prepared by immunoSEQ multiplex PCR; TCRdb keeps only in-frame clonotypes and omits some of them. The record shows roughly 70,000 clones for this sample, with no singletons present. This clone was recorded many times. The antigen is undetermined. The read gets to within 3 residues of the CDR3 end, and the germline J gene fills in the rest. CDR1 is WNHNN, CDR2 SYGVQD, per germline (reference sequence). The CDR3 runs to 12 residues. V was clipped by 10 bases and J by 0 bases, with 10 bases between them. The source of this sequence is a person between 18 and 69 years old in good health. The sequencing sample was made of peripheral blood mononuclear cells. The chain uses TRBV10-1 and TRBJ2-7, with a possible D match to TRBD2 (5 bases). Partial CDR3 DNA: TGCGCCATCCGACTAACCTCCTACGAG. As protein: CAIRLTSYE. The entire CDR3 is CAIRLTSYEQYF.